This TCR beta chain was documented in a study of immune evolution from preneoplasia to lung adenocarcinoma. Sequencing was performed with immunoSEQ multiplex PCR; in TCRdb, only in-frame clones are kept and a portion is missing. The repertoire holds several thousand clones, with 75% to 85% as singletons. This CDR3 comprises 12 residues. V gave up 2 bases and J gave up 7 bases, with 8 bases separating them. CDR1 is MGHDK and CDR2 is SYGVNS in the germline V gene. The J gene is TRBJ2-5, the V gene TRBV25-1; no firm D call. The TCR sequence derives from a person aged 45-60 years with lung adenocarcinoma. Material for sequencing was FFPE invasive lung adenocarcinoma tissue. CDR3 DNA: TGTGCCAGCAGTGAACCGTGGGGGACCCAGTACTTC. Its translation is CASSEPWGTQYF.